One T cell receptor beta chain is described in this entry. This sample was included in a study of blood T cell repertoires in COVID-19. Clones were sequenced by immunoSEQ multiplex PCR, and TCRdb holds only the in-frame ones, with some missing. The table includes over 200,000 clones, approximately 91% detected once. CDR3 size: 16 residues. Per the germline V gene, CDR1 is LGHDT and CDR2 is YNNKEL (reference sequence). Germline trimming cut 0 bases from V and 8 bases from J; bases unmatched to any gene: 11. The source material was peripheral blood. This chain connects TRBV3-1 (or the pseudogene TRBV3-2) to TRBJ1-2; TRBD1 matches at 8 bases. This TCR was sampled from a woman aged 55-69 years with acute or convalescent COVID-19. The CDR3 nucleotides read TGTGCCAGCAGCCAAGATATGACAGGGGCCCGTCGAGGCTACACCTTC. This codes for CASSQDMTGARRGYTF.